This T cell receptor (beta chain) originates from a study of naive and memory T cell subsets. The beta constant-region primer was an equimolar mix of two oligonucleotides covering TRBC1 and TRBC2. Four rounds of PCR amplified the ligated cDNA using nested alpha and beta constant-region primers plus SP2. MiXCR, run by TCRdb on the UMI-ligation and nested PCR reads, gives a single entry per CDR3 protein. Of roughly 80,000 distinct CDR3 sequences detected, 8% to 9.5% appear once; the ten largest clones hold 1.2%. Germline V gives CDR1 SQVTM, CDR2 ANQGSEA. The CDR3 length is 13 residues. V trimming: 6 bases; J trimming: 9 bases; junction bases outside the gene matches: 8.

The TCR originated in a human donor in good health. This chain uses TRBV29-1 with TRBJ2-1, with 10 bases aligning to TRBD2. Sequenced sample: naive CD8+ T cells from blood. The CDR3 bases are TGCAGCGTGGTACTAGCGGGATTAGGTGAGCAGTTCTTC. Its translation: CSVVLAGLGEQFF.